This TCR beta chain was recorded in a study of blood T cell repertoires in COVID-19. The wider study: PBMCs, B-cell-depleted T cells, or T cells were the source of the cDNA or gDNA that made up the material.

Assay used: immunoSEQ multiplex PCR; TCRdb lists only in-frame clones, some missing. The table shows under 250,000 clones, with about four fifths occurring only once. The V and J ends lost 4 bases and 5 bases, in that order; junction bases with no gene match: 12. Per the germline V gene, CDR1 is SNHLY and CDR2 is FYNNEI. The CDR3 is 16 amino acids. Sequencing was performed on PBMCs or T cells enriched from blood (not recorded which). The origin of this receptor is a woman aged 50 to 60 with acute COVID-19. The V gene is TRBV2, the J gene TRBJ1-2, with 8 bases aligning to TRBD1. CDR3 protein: CASSATDREGSYGYTF. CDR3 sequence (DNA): TGTGCCAGCAGTGCCACGGACAGGGAGGGGTCGTATGGCTACACCTTC.